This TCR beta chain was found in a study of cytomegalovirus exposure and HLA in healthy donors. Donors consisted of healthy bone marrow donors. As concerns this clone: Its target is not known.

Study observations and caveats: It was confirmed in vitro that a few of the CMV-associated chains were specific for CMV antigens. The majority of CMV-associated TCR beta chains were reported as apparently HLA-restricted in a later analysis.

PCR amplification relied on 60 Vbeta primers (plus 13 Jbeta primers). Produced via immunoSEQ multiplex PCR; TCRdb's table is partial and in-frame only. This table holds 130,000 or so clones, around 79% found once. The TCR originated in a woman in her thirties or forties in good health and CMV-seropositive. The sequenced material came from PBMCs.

DNA of the CDR3: TGCAGCGTGGCGGGACAGGGGGGCGGCTACGAGCAGTACTTC. This translates into CSVAGQGGGYEQYF. V gene TRBV29-1 combines with J gene TRBJ2-7, with TRBD1 matching 11 bases. CDR3 length: 14 amino acids. Germline V lookup: CDR1 SQVTM, CDR2 ANQGSEA. Losses at the gene ends were 6 bases for V and 3 bases for J; bases not matched to a gene: 7.